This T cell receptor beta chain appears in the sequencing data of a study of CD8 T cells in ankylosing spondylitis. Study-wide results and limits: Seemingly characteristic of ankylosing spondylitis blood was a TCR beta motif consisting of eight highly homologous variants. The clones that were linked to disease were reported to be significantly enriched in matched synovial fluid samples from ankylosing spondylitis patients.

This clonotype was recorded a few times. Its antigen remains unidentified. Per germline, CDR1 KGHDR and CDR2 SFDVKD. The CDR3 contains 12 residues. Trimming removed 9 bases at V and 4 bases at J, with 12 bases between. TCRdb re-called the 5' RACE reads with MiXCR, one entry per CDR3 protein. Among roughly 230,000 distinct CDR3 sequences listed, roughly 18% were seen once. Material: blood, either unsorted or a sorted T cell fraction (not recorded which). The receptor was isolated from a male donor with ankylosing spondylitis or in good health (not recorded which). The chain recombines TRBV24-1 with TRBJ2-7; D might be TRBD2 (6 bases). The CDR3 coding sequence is TGTGCCACCGGGACTTCTGAATACGAGCAGTACTTC. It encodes CATGTSEYEQYF.